This T cell receptor (beta chain) was retrieved from a study of T-cell reconstitution after alpha-beta-depleted transplantation in children. General observations from the study: Elevated TCRbeta diversity at day 60 was traced, in some patients, to surviving recipient T cells and thymic progenitors. After one year, T-cell counts and TCRbeta diversity mostly came from new T cells. Two months or so post-transplant, alpha-beta T cells reportedly derived from several hundred expanded graft clones.

Unique molecular identifiers were incorporated into the prepared TCRbeta library. Using its own MiXCR run on the PCR reads, TCRdb lists one record per CDR3 protein. The table has hundreds of thousands of distinct CDR3 sequences, around 14% seen once; the top ten hold about 0.77%. This CDR3 has 16 residues. Trimming removed 8 bases from V and 0 bases from J; junction bases left unmatched: 14. Germline values: CDR1 SQVTM, CDR2 ANQGSEA. This clonotype was recorded many times. Its antigen is unknown. This receptor was obtained from a girl aged 2-10 years with congenital amegakaryocytic thrombocytopenia, due to receive a stem cell transplant. Sequences were derived from PBMCs, sampled before TCRalphabeta/CD19-depleted stem cell transplant. V usage is TRBV29-1 and J usage is TRBJ2-7; 9 bases map to TRBD1. In nucleotides, the CDR3 is TGCAGCTCATCTGACCGGGACAGGGATTACTCCTACGAGCAGTACTTC. It codes for CSSSDRDRDYSYEQYF.